This entry lists 18 T cell receptor beta chains sequenced from one sample in a study of shared clonotypes between healthy human individuals. Using immunoSEQ multiplex PCR, the repertoire was profiled, and TCRdb retains in-frame clones only, with some absent. Of roughly 2 million clones listed, roughly 96% are singletons. The sample consisted of naive CD4+ T cells sorted from blood. The sample's subset: CD45RA+ positively selected. These receptors all come from a man between 18 and 35 years old in good health.

The chain combines TRBV7-2 with TRBJ2-1; a possible D gene is TRBD2 (5 bases). Looked up from germline, CDR1 is SGHTA and CDR2 is FQGNSA. This CDR3 spans 14 amino acids. V was clipped by 5 bases and J by 6 bases, with 14 bases between them. This chain's CDR3 is CASSTDYTTNEQFF. DNA of the CDR3: TGTGCCAGCAGCACCGACTATACAACCAATGAGCAGTTCTTC.

This chain uses TRBV10-1 with TRBJ2-5; D is perhaps TRBD1 (6 bases). The CDR3 spans 14 residues. V lost 4 bases to trimming and J lost 2 bases, with 11 bases between them. Germline V gene lookup returns CDR1 WNHNN and CDR2 SYGVQD (reference sequence). Here the CDR3 reads CASSVGTLQETQYF. CDR3 nucleotides: TGCGCCAGCAGTGTCGGGACACTGCAAGAGACCCAGTACTTC.

This rearrangement joins TRBV10-3 to TRBJ2-7; 9 nucleotides match TRBD2. Unmatched junction bases numbered 2, after V lost 3 bases and J lost 2 bases. The CDR3 loop spans 14 amino acids. Germline V gene sequence: CDR1 ENHRY, CDR2 SYGVKD. This CDR3 is CAISEPSGTYEQYF. In DNA, the CDR3 is TGTGCCATCAGTGAACCTAGCGGGACCTACGAGCAGTACTTC.

This chain's CDR3 is CASRQGRTGELFF. For the CDR3, the DNA is TGTGCCAGTCGACAGGGTCGCACCGGGGAGCTGTTTTTT. The rearrangement links TRBV10-3 to TRBJ2-2; 7 positions agree with TRBD1. The trim removed 10 bases at V and 4 bases at J, leaving 6 bases unmatched. Germline values: CDR1 ENHRY, CDR2 SYGVKD. The CDR3 sequence is 13 residues long.

This chain joins TRBV7-8 and TRBJ2-2, with 12 bases fitting TRBD2. CDR3 length equals 16 residues. With V trimmed by 5 bases and J by 8 bases, 9 bases remained unmatched. Germline V gives CDR1 SGHVS, CDR2 FQNEAQ. CDR3: CASSTGLAGSGGELFF. In nucleotides, the CDR3 is TGTGCCAGCAGCACCGGACTAGCGGGAAGTGGGGGGGAGCTGTTTTTT.

This sequence joins TRBV14 and TRBJ1-6; TRBD1 is a possible D gene (5 bases). V shed 5 bases and J shed 7 bases, with 9 bases lying between them. The CDR3 is 13 amino acids. Germline V CDR1 and CDR2: SGHDN, FVKESK. This CDR3 is CASSWDGNSPLHF. The CDR3 DNA reads as TGTGCCAGCAGCTGGGACGGGAATTCACCCCTCCACTTT.

This chain links TRBV28 with TRBJ2-7; D is unclear. CDR1 MDHEN and CDR2 SYDVKM come from the germline V gene. The CDR3 covers 12 residues. With 6 bases removed from V and 2 bases from J, the gap between germline ends came to 8 bases. In DNA, the CDR3 is TGTGCCAGCAGCACCCTGGCCTACGAGCAGTACTTC. This translates into CASSTLAYEQYF.

With regard to this clone: The conserved phenylalanine or tryptophan normally closing the CDR3 is absent here, so this likely arose from a read error. It is unclear where the CDR3 begins or ends on the DNA, so no DNA is shown, and the CDR3 is as TCRdb lists it. The chain has TRBV16 and TRBJ2-7; the D call TRBD2 from the table was never checked on the DNA. From germline, CDR1 is KGHSY and CDR2 FQNENV. The CDR3 length equals 12 residues, ends included. CDR3 residues: CASSQGASGSVL.

The chain employs TRBV2 and TRBJ2-7, with 13 bases aligning to TRBD2. The germline gives CDR1 SNHLY, CDR2 FYNNEI. Trimming removed 2 bases from V and 4 bases from J; junction bases left unmatched: 2. There are 15 residues in the CDR3. CDR3 sequence: CASSEPGLAGYEQYF. The CDR3 DNA reads as TGTGCCAGCAGTGAACCGGGACTAGCGGGGTACGAGCAGTACTTC.

The V call is TRBV5-4, the J call TRBJ2-1; perhaps D is TRBD1 or TRBD2 (5 bases each). The CDR3 runs 16 residues. V was pared by 2 bases and J by 0 bases, with 12 bases between. Germline lookup yields CDR1 SGHNT and CDR2 YYREEE (reference sequence). The CDR3 nucleotides are TGTGCCAGCAGCTTTGGGACGGCTAGCTCCTACAATGAGCAGTTCTTC. This translates into CASSFGTASSYNEQFF.

About this clone: Different DNA sequences within this sample yield the same CDR3. The rearrangement uses TRBV7-9 and TRBJ1-2, with a weak D call TRBD1 (5 bases). There are 13 residues in the CDR3. Germline loops: CDR1 SEHNR, CDR2 FQNEAQ (reference sequence). The V gene lost 2 bases and the J gene lost 7 bases, with 11 bases spanning the gap. Written as DNA, the CDR3 is TGTGCCAGCAGCTTACAAGGGGCCGGTGGCTACACCTTC. Its protein is CASSLQGAGGYTF.

The V gene is TRBV4-1, the J gene TRBJ2-7; D might be TRBD2 (6 bases). Germline V gene data show CDR1 as MGHRA and CDR2 as YSYEKL. This CDR3 comprises 16 residues. Trimming removed 0 bases from V and 5 bases from J, with 17 bases in between. The CDR3 bases are TGCGCCAGCAGCCAAGAGGGGACTCTTGGGCTCGACGAGCAGTACTTC. This translates into CASSQEGTLGLDEQYF.

The chain joins TRBV19 to TRBJ2-7; D ambiguous. Trimming shortened V by 4 bases and J by 4 bases, and 17 bases separated the two germline ends. The CDR3 runs to 15 residues. Germline V gene sequence: CDR1 LNHDA, CDR2 SQIVND (reference sequence). The CDR3 here is CASSTKDGAPYEQYF. CDR3 sequence (DNA): TGTGCCAGTAGTACCAAGGACGGAGCCCCTTACGAGCAGTACTTC.

The chain recombines TRBV5-6 with TRBJ1-1; 10 bases align to TRBD1. This CDR3 is built from 14 residues. V lost 7 bases, J lost 6 bases, and 9 bases stayed unmatched. CDR1 is SGHDT, CDR2 YYEEEE, per germline. The CDR3 sequence: CASLKIGQGAEAFF. CDR3 DNA: TGTGCCAGCCTAAAAATCGGACAGGGGGCTGAAGCTTTCTTT.

The CDR3 DNA follows: TGTGCCAGCAGCTTGGACGTTAGCGTGGTCACCGGGGAGCTGTTTTTT. The encoded protein is CASSLDVSVVTGELFF. The chain uses TRBV5-4 and TRBJ2-2; possible D gene TRBD2, 5 bases. Germline CDR1 is SGHNT and CDR2 is YYREEE (reference sequence). Trimming took off 0 bases at V and 4 bases at J, with 13 bases between the two ends. The length of the CDR3 is 16 residues.

This chain connects TRBV25-1 to TRBJ2-3, with no clear D. The CDR3 is made up of 17 amino acids. Trimming took 2 bases from V and 0 from J, leaving 15 bases between them. Germline CDR1 is MGHDK and CDR2 is SYGVNS. Here the CDR3 DNA reads TGTGCCAGCAGTGAAATTGTAGCAGACTTTAGCACAGATACGCAGTATTTT. Its translation: CASSEIVADFSTDTQYF. The variable domain in full, with the rest retrieved from reference TRBV25-1 and TRBJ2-3, is EADIYQTPRYLVIGTGKKITLECSQTMGHDKMYWYQQDPGMELHLIHYSYGVNSTEKGDLSSESTVSRIRTEHFPLTLESARPSHTSQYLCASSEIVADFSTDTQYFGPGTRLTVL.

The chain carries TRBV4-2 and TRBJ1-4; TRBD1 might be the D (5 bases). This CDR3 has 15 amino acids. CDR1 and CDR2 from the germline V gene are LGHNA and YNFKEQ. V was trimmed by 5 bases and J by 8 bases, leaving 18 bases between them. CDR3: CASSTRVGLEEKLFF. CDR3 bases: TGTGCCAGCAGCACCAGGGTGGGGCTTGAGGAAAAACTGTTTTTT.

The genes are TRBV4-3 and TRBJ1-6; weak D call: TRBD1 (6 bases). There are 15 residues in the CDR3. Trimming shortened V by 0 bases and J by 7 bases, and 10 bases separated the two germline ends. CDR1 LGHNA and CDR2 YSLEER come from the germline V gene. CDR3 loop: CASSQDAGVNSPLHF. CDR3 DNA: TGCGCCAGCAGCCAAGATGCAGGGGTGAATTCACCCCTCCACTTT.